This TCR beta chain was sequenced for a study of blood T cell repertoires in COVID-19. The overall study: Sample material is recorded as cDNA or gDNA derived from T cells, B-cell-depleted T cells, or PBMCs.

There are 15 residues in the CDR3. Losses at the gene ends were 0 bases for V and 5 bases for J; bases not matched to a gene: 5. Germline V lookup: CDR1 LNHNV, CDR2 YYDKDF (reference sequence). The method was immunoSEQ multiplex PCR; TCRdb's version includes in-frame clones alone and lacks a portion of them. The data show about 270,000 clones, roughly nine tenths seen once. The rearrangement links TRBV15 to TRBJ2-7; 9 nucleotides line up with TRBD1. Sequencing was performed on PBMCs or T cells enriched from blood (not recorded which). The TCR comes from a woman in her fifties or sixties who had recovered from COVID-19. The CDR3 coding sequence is TGTGCCACCAGCAGAGATAGGGACAGGGCCAACGAGCAGTACTTC. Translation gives CATSRDRDRANEQYF.